This passage covers 8 T cell receptor beta chains from one sample sequenced in a study of blood T cell repertoires in COVID-19. Data came from immunoSEQ multiplex PCR; TCRdb stores just in-frame clones and leaves some out. The sample has around 98,000 clones, 70% to 85% seen once; the top ten hold around 15%. Sequencing used peripheral blood. The receptors originated from an older woman with acute or convalescent COVID-19.

V is TRBV7-9 and J is TRBJ2-2; 9 bases match TRBD1. This CDR3 has 15 residues. Losses at the gene ends were 4 bases for V and 6 bases for J; bases not matched to a gene: 6. Germline loops: CDR1 SEHNR, CDR2 FQNEAQ (reference sequence). The CDR3 is CASSSDRGEAGELFF. The CDR3 coding sequence is TGTGCCAGCAGCTCGGACAGGGGTGAGGCCGGGGAGCTGTTTTTT.

The chain combines TRBV3-1 (or the pseudogene TRBV3-2) with TRBJ1-6, with 7 bases fitting TRBD1. Germline assignment: CDR1 LGHDT and CDR2 YNNKEL (reference sequence). This CDR3 contains 14 residues. The J segment lost 9 bases and the V segment lost 0 bases, leaving 2 bases of the junction unmatched. The CDR3 spells CASSQEGTASPLHF. The DNA for the CDR3 is TGTGCCAGCAGCCAAGAGGGGACAGCTTCACCCCTCCACTTT.

This CDR3 is CASSLSAGMNTEAFF. CDR3 bases: TGTGCCAGCAGTTTATCAGCAGGCATGAACACTGAAGCTTTCTTT. The rearrangement uses TRBV27 and TRBJ1-1; D is unresolved. There are 15 residues in the CDR3. V dropped 0 bases and J dropped 0 bases, with 8 bases sitting between them. Germline V gives CDR1 MNHEY, CDR2 SMNVEV (reference sequence).

This clone has only a few counts. The CDR3 here is CASSQDWGAQPQHF. CDR3 sequence (DNA): TGTGCCAGCAGCCAAGACTGGGGCGCTCAGCCCCAGCATTTT. This chain joins TRBV4-2 and TRBJ1-5; D is possibly TRBD1 (5 bases). This CDR3 region has 14 residues. Germline V gives CDR1 LGHNA, CDR2 YNFKEQ. V was cut by 0 bases and J by 6 bases, with 9 bases left in between.

There are a few counts of this clone. The chain links TRBV7-2 to TRBJ1-5, with TRBD1 matching over 7 bases. Trimming took 2 bases from V and 7 from J; bases not matched to a gene: 8. CDR1 and CDR2 from the germline V gene are SGHTA and FQGNSA. This CDR3 is 15 amino acids long. For the CDR3, the DNA is TGTGCCAGCAGCTTAAGACAGGGAGAATGGCAGCCCCAGCATTTT. The encoded protein is CASSLRQGEWQPQHF.

This clone was recorded a few times. The genes are TRBV2 and TRBJ1-5, with a tentative D call TRBD1 (5 bases). Trimming took off 5 bases at V and 7 bases at J, with 12 bases between the two ends. Germline V lookup: CDR1 SNHLY, CDR2 FYNNEI. CDR3 length equals 13 residues. The CDR3 region has the DNA TGTGCCAGCAGTAAGGACACACGGCAGCCCCAGCATTTT. Protein product: CASSKDTRQPQHF.

V and J are TRBV2 and TRBJ1-5, with 7 positions matching TRBD1. The CDR3 length is 15 residues. The germline gives CDR1 SNHLY, CDR2 FYNNEI. The V and J ends lost 7 bases and 1 base, in that order; junction bases with no gene match: 7. CDR3 loop: CASKGQSGSNQPQHF. The CDR3 DNA reads TGTGCCAGCAAGGGACAGAGTGGCAGCAATCAGCCCCAGCATTTT.

V gene TRBV6-4 combines with J gene TRBJ1-4; the match to TRBD1 covers 7 bases. From germline, CDR1 is MRHNA and CDR2 SNTAGT. Trimming removed 7 bases from V and 4 bases from J; junction bases left unmatched: 6. This CDR3 has 14 residues. The CDR3 loop is CASKTGAFNEKLFF. DNA for the CDR3: TGTGCCAGCAAAACAGGGGCCTTTAATGAAAAACTGTTTTTT.